Listed below are T cell receptor beta chains from one sample, sequenced in a study of blood T cells in healthy people across ages. One entry per CDR3 protein, called by TCRdb with MiXCR from the 5' RACE reads. The table records about 1.6 million distinct CDR3 sequences, about 35% of them present only once. Sequences were obtained from blood. These receptors came from a woman aged 30 to 39 in good health. Both conserved end residues are part of each CDR3. The D gene is left open where the match is weak. Expanded clones get a size class; other rows say once, few or many, or leave the size out.

abundance: .; d_gene: TRBD1; j_gene: TRBJ2-1; v_gene: TRBV5-4; CDR3nt: TGTGCCAGCACCACTTCCCACAGGGGGCGCGGCAATGAGCAGTTCTTC; CDR3aa: CASTTSHRGRGNEQFF
abundance: .; d_gene: .; j_gene: TRBJ1-2; v_gene: TRBV4-2; CDR3nt: TGTGCCAGCAGCCAAGAATCACAGTCCCTCTATGGCTACACCTTC; CDR3aa: CASSQESQSLYGYTF
abundance: few; d_gene: TRBD2; j_gene: TRBJ2-3; v_gene: TRBV9; CDR3nt: TGTGCCAGCAGCGAGCGGGTGACTAGCAGCACAGATACGCAGTATTTT; CDR3aa: CASSERVTSSTDTQYF
abundance: .; d_gene: TRBD2; j_gene: TRBJ2-7; v_gene: TRBV13; CDR3nt: TGTGCCAGCAGTACGATGGGAGCGGGGGAGTCCCAGTACTTC; CDR3aa: CASSTMGAGESQYF
abundance: few; d_gene: TRBD2; j_gene: TRBJ2-1; v_gene: TRBV2; CDR3nt: TGTGCCAGCAGTTACTCTAGCGGGAGTCACAATGAGCAGTTCTTC; CDR3aa: CASSYSSGSHNEQFF
abundance: .; d_gene: .; j_gene: TRBJ2-1; v_gene: TRBV7-9; CDR3nt: TGTGCCAGCAGCTTGGCGGCCCTCGATGAGCAGTTCTTC; CDR3aa: CASSLAALDEQFF
abundance: .; d_gene: TRBD2; j_gene: TRBJ2-2; v_gene: TRBV19; CDR3nt: TGTGCCAGTAGTATTCGACTAGCAGAGACCGGGGAGCTGTTTTTT; CDR3aa: CASSIRLAETGELFF
abundance: few; d_gene: .; j_gene: TRBJ2-3; v_gene: TRBV20-1; CDR3nt: TGCAGTGCGCATTACCCTGTTCCAGATACGCAGTATTTT; CDR3aa: CSAHYPVPDTQYF
abundance: .; d_gene: TRBD1; j_gene: TRBJ2-7; v_gene: TRBV28; CDR3nt: TGTGCCAGCAGTTTAACGGGACAGGGGACGTGGGAGCAGTACTTC; CDR3aa: CASSLTGQGTWEQYF
abundance: once; d_gene: .; j_gene: TRBJ2-3; v_gene: TRBV3-1; CDR3nt: TGTGCCAGCAGCCAAGTAAGGCCAGATACGCAGTATTTT; CDR3aa: CASSQVRPDTQYF
abundance: .; d_gene: TRBD2; j_gene: TRBJ2-3; v_gene: TRBV7-2; CDR3nt: TGTGCCAGCAGCTTACTGGGGGTAGCGGGGACCAGCACAGATACGCAGTATTTT; CDR3aa: CASSLLGVAGTSTDTQYF
abundance: few; d_gene: TRBD2; j_gene: TRBJ2-5; v_gene: TRBV28; CDR3nt: TGTGCCAGCAGTTTATTTGGCGGGAGCTCCCAAGAGACCCAGTACTTC; CDR3aa: CASSLFGGSSQETQYF
abundance: few; d_gene: TRBD1; j_gene: TRBJ2-6; v_gene: TRBV12-3/TRBV12-4; CDR3nt: TGTGCCAGCAGTCCAGACAGGGTATCTGGGGCCAACGTCCTGACTTTC; CDR3aa: CASSPDRVSGANVLTF
abundance: .; d_gene: TRBD2; j_gene: TRBJ2-2; v_gene: TRBV12-3/TRBV12-4; CDR3nt: TGTGCCAGCAGGGGCGGGGGGGCGAACACCGGGGAGCTGTTTTTT; CDR3aa: CASRGGGANTGELFF
abundance: few; d_gene: TRBD1; j_gene: TRBJ2-6; v_gene: TRBV28; CDR3nt: TGTGCCAGCGAACAGGGGGCGAAGCCTGGGGCCAACGTCCTGACTTTC; CDR3aa: CASEQGAKPGANVLTF
abundance: .; d_gene: TRBD1; j_gene: TRBJ1-2; v_gene: TRBV3-1; CDR3nt: TGTGCCTGCAGCCAAGAAGGGGGCAGGGATGGCTACACCTTC; CDR3aa: CACSQEGGRDGYTF
abundance: many; d_gene: .; j_gene: TRBJ2-7; v_gene: TRBV4-1; CDR3nt: TGCGCCAGCAGCCCGTCCACAGGTTTCTACGAGCAGTACTTC; CDR3aa: CASSPSTGFYEQYF
abundance: .; d_gene: TRBD2; j_gene: TRBJ2-5; v_gene: TRBV20-1; CDR3nt: TGCAGTGCTAGTGAGGGACTGGGGGGGGAGACCCAGTACTTC; CDR3aa: CSASEGLGGETQYF
abundance: .; d_gene: TRBD2; j_gene: TRBJ2-7; v_gene: TRBV20-1; CDR3nt: TGCAGTGCTAGAGTCCCGGGGCGGGAGTCCTACGAGCAGTACTTC; CDR3aa: CSARVPGRESYEQYF
abundance: .; d_gene: .; j_gene: TRBJ2-3; v_gene: TRBV6-1; CDR3nt: TGTGCCAACAGGTACACAGATACGCAGTATTTT; CDR3aa: CANRYTDTQYF
abundance: .; d_gene: .; j_gene: TRBJ2-3; v_gene: TRBV7-3; CDR3nt: TGTGCCAGCAGCTTAAGCCCCACACCAGATACGCAGTATTTT; CDR3aa: CASSLSPTPDTQYF
abundance: .; d_gene: .; j_gene: TRBJ2-3; v_gene: TRBV7-9; CDR3nt: TGTGCCAGCAGTATCAAGGGGAGTCCCACAGATACGCAGTATTTT; CDR3aa: CASSIKGSPTDTQYF
abundance: .; d_gene: .; j_gene: TRBJ2-7; v_gene: TRBV4-1; CDR3nt: TGCGCCAGCAGCCAAGCCGGGGCGGCGGGGGAGCAGTACTTC; CDR3aa: CASSQAGAAGEQYF
abundance: few; d_gene: .; j_gene: TRBJ1-5; v_gene: TRBV29-1; CDR3nt: TGCAGCGTTTCCCTGGGGGATCTGAATCAGCCCCAGCATTTT; CDR3aa: CSVSLGDLNQPQHF
abundance: .; d_gene: .; j_gene: TRBJ2-1; v_gene: TRBV4-1; CDR3nt: TGCGCCAGCAGCCAAGATTACACGGCCTACAATGAGCAGTTCTTC; CDR3aa: CASSQDYTAYNEQFF
abundance: .; d_gene: .; j_gene: TRBJ1-2; v_gene: TRBV15; CDR3nt: TGTGCCACCAGCGTCAAGCCAGGGATAACAATCTATGGCTACACCTTC; CDR3aa: CATSVKPGITIYGYTF
abundance: .; d_gene: .; j_gene: TRBJ1-4; v_gene: TRBV6-1; CDR3nt: TGTGCCAGCAGTGAATTCACGTCTTCTAATGAAAAACTGTTTTTT; CDR3aa: CASSEFTSSNEKLFF
abundance: few; d_gene: .; j_gene: TRBJ2-1; v_gene: TRBV3-1; CDR3nt: TGTGCCAGCAGCGGACGTGGGCGGGTCTACAATGAGCAGTTCTTC; CDR3aa: CASSGRGRVYNEQFF
abundance: few; d_gene: .; j_gene: TRBJ2-5; v_gene: TRBV20-1; CDR3nt: TGCAGTGCTAGAGATCTGGGCCAGGCGCAAGAGACCCAGTACTTC; CDR3aa: CSARDLGQAQETQYF
abundance: .; d_gene: TRBD1; j_gene: TRBJ1-1; v_gene: TRBV6-5; CDR3nt: TGTGCCAGCAACCCCCAAACCGGGACAGGAGCTGAAGCTTTCTTT; CDR3aa: CASNPQTGTGAEAFF
abundance: .; d_gene: TRBD1; j_gene: TRBJ2-1; v_gene: TRBV5-1; CDR3nt: TGCGCCAGCAGCCCTACGGCCGGGACAGGAGGGATTGGAACGTATGAGCAGTTCTTC; CDR3aa: CASSPTAGTGGIGTYEQFF
abundance: .; d_gene: .; j_gene: TRBJ2-6; v_gene: TRBV7-9; CDR3nt: TGTGCCAGCAGCTTAAGAGGGGCCGCCAACGTCCTGACTTTC; CDR3aa: CASSLRGAANVLTF
abundance: .; d_gene: .; j_gene: TRBJ2-2; v_gene: TRBV4-1; CDR3nt: TGCGCCAGCAGCCAAGAGGACGGAGTTCCCGGGGAGCTGTTTTTT; CDR3aa: CASSQEDGVPGELFF